Shown below are 20 T cell receptor beta chains from a single sample sequenced in a study of T-cell memory formation after mild COVID-19. MiXCR, applied by TCRdb to the 5' RACE reads, yields one record per CDR3 protein. The sample has 120,000 or so distinct CDR3 sequences, about 17% seen once. Sequencing was performed on PBMCs or a T cell subset sorted from them (not recorded which). Every receptor here comes from a man aged 18 to 30 who had mild COVID-19 (a few samples of this study predate the infection). Cell type and time point are not known.

The V gene is TRBV4-3, the J gene TRBJ1-3; D is possibly TRBD1 (6 bases). The CDR3 runs to 14 residues. Germline V CDR1 and CDR2: LGHNA, YSLEER. Trimming took off 4 bases at V and 3 bases at J, with 10 bases between the two ends. The DNA of the CDR3 is TGCGCCAGCAGCCTATGGACAGATGGAAACACCATATATTTT. It codes for CASSLWTDGNTIYF.

The V call is TRBV12-3 or TRBV12-4, the J call TRBJ1-6; D is unclear. V was cut by 6 bases and J by 6 bases, with 9 bases left in between. The CDR3 sequence is 13 residues long. The CDR3 DNA reads TGTGCCAGCAGCACTCTCTCTAATTCACCCCTCCACTTT. This gives the protein CASSTLSNSPLHF.

The chain has TRBV3-1 and TRBJ1-1, with 8 bases matching TRBD1. Germline loops: CDR1 LGHDT, CDR2 YNNKEL (reference sequence). This CDR3 has 14 amino acids. Trimming took 6 bases from V and 1 from J; bases not matched to a gene: 4. DNA of the CDR3: TGTGCCAGCAGACCGCAGGGGGCGAACACTGAAGCTTTCTTT. Protein: CASRPQGANTEAFF.

The gene calls are TRBV27 and TRBJ2-3; the match to TRBD1 covers 8 bases. V lost 5 bases to trimming and J lost 5 bases; unmatched junction nucleotides: 6. In germline, CDR1 is MNHEY, CDR2 SMNVEV (reference sequence). There are 14 residues in the CDR3. CDR3 loop: CASSPQGALDTQYF. The CDR3, as DNA: TGTGCCAGCAGTCCGCAGGGGGCCCTAGATACGCAGTATTTT.

The V gene is TRBV6-1, the J gene TRBJ2-5, with D perhaps matching TRBD2 (5 bases). The CDR3 runs 15 residues. Germline-derived CDR1 and CDR2 are MNHNS and SASEGT. V dropped 6 bases and J dropped 3 bases, with 17 bases sitting between them. The CDR3 region is CASSPRGAPKETQYF. The CDR3 DNA is TGTGCCAGCAGCCCCCGGGGAGCCCCCAAAGAGACCCAGTACTTC.

This clonotype showed up many times. The V call is TRBV10-3, the J call TRBJ2-1, with 10 positions matching TRBD2. Germline CDR1 reads ENHRY; CDR2 reads SYGVKD. Trimming cost V 2 bases and J 4 bases; bases outside gene matches: 5. The CDR3 length is 16 residues. The CDR3 sequence is CAISEPERGGYNEQFF. The CDR3 region has the DNA TGTGCCATCAGTGAGCCCGAGCGGGGGGGGTACAATGAGCAGTTCTTC.

This chain uses TRBV6-6 with TRBJ2-3, with unresolved D. V lost 6 bases and J 5 bases, leaving 9 bases between the germline ends. CDR3 length: 12 amino acids. Germline CDR1 MNHNY, CDR2 SVGAGI (reference sequence). The CDR3 DNA follows: TGTGCCAGCAGCCGACTCGGAGATACGCAGTATTTT. It yields the protein CASSRLGDTQYF.

This clonotype was seen repeatedly, ten times or more. The gene calls are TRBV7-2 and TRBJ2-5; TRBD2 matches at 11 bases. V shed 2 bases and J 4 bases; nucleotides not matched to a gene: 3. The CDR3 length is 15 residues. The germline CDR1 and CDR2 sequences are SGHTA and FQGNSA. CDR3 coding DNA: TGTGCCAGCAGCTTATGGCTAGCGGGGGGAGAGACCCAGTACTTC. Residues: CASSLWLAGGETQYF.

V and J are TRBV1 and TRBJ1-2; the D call TRBD1 from the table was never checked on the DNA. TRBV1 is classified as a pseudogene. The CDR3 consists of 18 residues. The CDR3 DNA is TGCACCAGCAGCCAGGCTTATACCGGGACAGGGTTTGATTATGGCTACACCTTC. Translated: CTSSQAYTGTGFDYGYTF.

The genes are TRBV5-1 and TRBJ1-1, with D maybe TRBD1 (5 bases). The CDR3 totals 15 residues. CDR1 SGHRS and CDR2 YFSETQ come from the germline V gene. With 5 bases removed from V and 0 bases from J, the gap between germline ends came to 14 bases. CDR3 amino acids: CASSSGSRVNTEAFF. The DNA for the CDR3 is TGCGCCAGCAGTTCCGGAAGCAGGGTGAACACTGAAGCTTTCTTT.

This chain joins TRBV4-3 and TRBJ2-3; D unresolved. Deletions cut 5 bases from V and 5 bases from J, with 26 bases between. Germline CDR1 is LGHNA and CDR2 is YSLEER. The CDR3 has 18 amino acids. The CDR3 loop reads CASSVGSLGRKLGDTQYF. CDR3 coding DNA: TGCGCCAGCAGCGTAGGAAGTCTAGGACGGAAGTTGGGAGATACGCAGTATTTT.

The chain uses TRBV6-2 or TRBV6-3 and TRBJ1-5; a weak D match, TRBD1 (6 bases). The CDR3 spans 15 residues. Trimming shortened V by 6 bases and J by 0 bases, and 12 bases separated the two germline ends. In germline, CDR1 is MNHEY, CDR2 SVGEGT. The CDR3 nucleotides read TGTGCCAGCAGAAGGGACACCTTTAGCAATCAGCCCCAGCATTTT. Amino acid sequence: CASRRDTFSNQPQHF.

This clonotype was found a few times. The gene calls are TRBV24-1 and TRBJ2-3, with D perhaps TRBD1 (5 bases). The CDR3 contains 16 residues. Germline CDR1 and CDR2: KGHDR and SFDVKD. The V gene lost 3 bases and the J gene lost 4 bases, with 16 bases spanning the gap. This CDR3 is CATSDPRLGAADTQYF. The CDR3 nucleotides are TGTGCCACCAGTGATCCCCGGTTAGGGGCTGCAGATACGCAGTATTTT.

The chain couples TRBV6-2 or TRBV6-3 to TRBJ2-1, with TRBD2 matching 10 bases. The CDR3 is 18 residues long. J gave up 9 bases and V 0 bases, and 14 bases lay outside the gene matches. Per the germline V gene, CDR1 is MNHEY and CDR2 is SVGEGT. CDR3 in DNA: TGTGCCAGCAGTTACTCCCCCCCCCAGCGGGGGGGCCGGGGTGAGCAGTTCTTC. It translates to CASSYSPPQRGGRGEQFF.

The chain joins TRBV10-3 to TRBJ2-2, with D unresolved. V shed 11 bases and J shed 5 bases, with 15 bases lying between them. Germline CDR1 is ENHRY and CDR2 is SYGVKD. The CDR3 contains 13 residues. The CDR3 bases are TGTGCCGCTTGGAGTTCGGTGACCGGGGAGCTGTTTTTT. Translation: CAAWSSVTGELFF.

The CDR3 protein is CASSLSGSGYGYTF. CDR3 coding DNA: TGTGCCAGCAGTTTATCCGGGTCAGGCTATGGCTACACCTTC. This sequence joins TRBV28 and TRBJ1-2, with D uncertain. Trimming shortened V by 1 base and J by 4 bases, and 10 bases separated the two germline ends. The germline CDR1 and CDR2 sequences are MDHEN and SYDVKM. The CDR3 loop spans 14 amino acids.

This chain joins TRBV25-1 and TRBJ1-1; D is ambiguous. Trimming removed 3 bases from V and 0 bases from J, with 11 bases in between. Germline V CDR1 and CDR2: MGHDK, SYGVNS. This CDR3 has 15 residues. CDR3 protein: CASSDPGRMNTEAFF. CDR3 DNA: TGTGCCAGCAGTGACCCAGGACGGATGAACACTGAAGCTTTCTTT.

This clonotype was picked up a small number of times. The chain carries TRBV7-9 and TRBJ2-3; a possible D gene is TRBD2 (6 bases). CDR3 length: 15 amino acids. The germline V gene has CDR1 SEHNR and CDR2 FQNEAQ (reference sequence). V was trimmed by 5 bases and J by 4 bases, leaving 16 bases between them. This chain's CDR3 is CASSPPSGWADTQYF. DNA for the CDR3: TGTGCCAGCAGCCCACCAAGCGGGTGGGCAGATACGCAGTATTTT.

The V call is TRBV6-2 or TRBV6-3, the J call TRBJ2-2, with D perhaps matching TRBD2 (6 bases). Germline V gene sequence: CDR1 MNHEY, CDR2 SVGEGT. The CDR3 has 16 residues. Trimming took off 6 bases at V and 6 bases at J, with 20 bases between the two ends. The CDR3 DNA follows: TGTGCCAGCAGAAGGGACTCGAGCCCGTCGCCCGGGGAGCTGTTTTTT. Amino acid sequence: CASRRDSSPSPGELFF.

The chain links TRBV20-1 to TRBJ1-2; D is undetermined. The germline V and J ends were trimmed by 6 bases and 7 bases, with 12 bases remaining between them. The length of the CDR3 is 11 residues. The germline CDR1 and CDR2 sequences are DFQATT and SNEGSKA (reference sequence). This CDR3 is CSAPPAVGYTF. The DNA for the CDR3 is TGCAGTGCCCCCCCGGCTGTTGGCTACACCTTC.